The 10 T cell receptor beta chains below all came from one sample that was sequenced in a study of CD8 T cells in ankylosing spondylitis. TCRdb re-called the 5' RACE reads through MiXCR, storing one row per CDR3 protein. The sample holds some 40,000 distinct CDR3 sequences, under 13% seen once. Sequenced: blood, either unsorted or a sorted T cell fraction (not recorded which). The receptor set was obtained from a male donor with ankylosing spondylitis or in good health (not recorded which).

Many counts were recorded for this clonotype. J is TRBJ1-2 and V is TRBV15; no clear D. V lost 1 base, J lost 6 bases, and 15 bases lay in between. The CDR3 is 15 residues long. Germline V CDR1 and CDR2: LNHNV, YYDKDF (reference sequence). CDR3 in amino acids: CATSRVLQTPNGYTF. CDR3 nucleotides: TGTGCCACCAGCAGAGTTCTTCAAACCCCCAATGGCTACACCTTC.

To note about this clonotype: One end of the junction does not line up with germline, which may come from a read error. The gene calls are TRBV7-6 and TRBJ2-5; 9 bases agree with TRBD1. The CDR3 sequence is 13 residues long. Germline CDR1 SGHVS, CDR2 FNYEAQ. CDR3 nucleotide sequence: TGTGCCAGCAGCATAACCCCGGGACAGGGCATGGACTTC. Its protein is CASSITPGQGMDF.

This clonotype occurred many times. J is TRBJ1-6 and V is TRBV27; 7 bases align to TRBD1. The germline CDR1 and CDR2 sequences are MNHEY and SMNVEV (reference sequence). The CDR3 covers 15 residues. V lost 5 bases, J lost 6 bases, and 7 bases stayed unmatched. The CDR3 DNA reads as TGTGCCAGCAGTCCACGACAGGGTATTAATTCACCCCTCCACTTT. It encodes CASSPRQGINSPLHF.

V gene TRBV4-1 combines with J gene TRBJ2-5; a possible D gene is TRBD1 (6 bases). The CDR3 covers 16 residues. Trimming pared 3 bases from V and 1 base from J, leaving 15 bases between. Germline V lookup: CDR1 MGHRA, CDR2 YSYEKL. CDR3 protein: CASSHPDSSSQETQYF. The DNA of the CDR3 is TGCGCCAGCAGCCACCCGGACAGTTCTTCCCAAGAGACCCAGTACTTC.

This clonotype was picked up many times. The gene calls are TRBV10-2 and TRBJ2-7; 11 bases fit TRBD2. V gave up 6 bases and J gave up 2 bases; unmatched junction bases: 6. Germline-derived CDR1 and CDR2 are WSHSY and SAAADI. The CDR3 runs to 15 residues. DNA for the CDR3: TGCGCCAGCAGGAAGGGACTAGCGGCAGCCTACGAGCAGTACTTC. It translates to CASRKGLAAAYEQYF.

This clonotype was observed many times. The rearrangement links TRBV5-1 to TRBJ2-1, with TRBD1 identical over 9 bases. The V gene end was trimmed by 0 bases and the J gene end by 7 bases; junction bases not matched to a gene: 5. The CDR3 has 15 residues. CDR1 SGHRS and CDR2 YFSETQ come from the germline V gene. The CDR3 here is CASSLVGTGSNEQFF. The CDR3 DNA reads TGCGCCAGCAGCTTGGTTGGGACAGGGTCTAATGAGCAGTTCTTC.

Relative to its sample, this clonotype is medium-sized. The rearrangement joins TRBV9 to TRBJ2-3; no definite D call. Trimming stripped 4 bases from V and 0 bases from J, with 12 bases between. The germline V gene encodes CDR1 SGDLS and CDR2 YYNGEE. This CDR3 has 15 residues. CDR3 amino acids: CASSPTRRSTDTQYF. CDR3 DNA sequence: TGTGCCAGCAGCCCGACGAGGCGGAGCACAGATACGCAGTATTTT.

The J gene is TRBJ2-3, the V gene TRBV5-5; 9 nucleotides match TRBD1. CDR3 length equals 16 residues. J gave up 2 bases and V 3 bases, and 7 bases lay outside the gene matches. Germline lookup yields CDR1 SGHKS and CDR2 YYEKEE (reference sequence). CDR3 region: CASSSGGQGPTDTQYF. CDR3 nucleotides: TGTGCCAGCAGCTCTGGGGGACAGGGTCCCACAGATACGCAGTATTTT.

This clonotype was observed at least ten times. The chain uses TRBV11-2 and TRBJ2-7; 12 bases agree with TRBD2. The germline V gene has CDR1 SGHAT and CDR2 FQNNGV. J was trimmed by 0 bases and V by 7 bases; bases with no gene match: 1. The CDR3 runs to 14 residues. The CDR3 is CASKLAGGSYEQYF. The CDR3 coding sequence is TGTGCCAGCAAACTAGCGGGAGGCTCCTACGAGCAGTACTTC.

J is TRBJ1-1 and V is TRBV28; no clear D. Germline V lookup: CDR1 MDHEN, CDR2 SYDVKM. CDR3 length: 14 amino acids. The V end lost 7 bases, the J end lost 0 bases, and 12 bases lay between the germline ends. The CDR3 here is CASKEGMMNTEAFF. The DNA for the CDR3 is TGTGCCAGCAAAGAGGGAATGATGAACACTGAAGCTTTCTTT.